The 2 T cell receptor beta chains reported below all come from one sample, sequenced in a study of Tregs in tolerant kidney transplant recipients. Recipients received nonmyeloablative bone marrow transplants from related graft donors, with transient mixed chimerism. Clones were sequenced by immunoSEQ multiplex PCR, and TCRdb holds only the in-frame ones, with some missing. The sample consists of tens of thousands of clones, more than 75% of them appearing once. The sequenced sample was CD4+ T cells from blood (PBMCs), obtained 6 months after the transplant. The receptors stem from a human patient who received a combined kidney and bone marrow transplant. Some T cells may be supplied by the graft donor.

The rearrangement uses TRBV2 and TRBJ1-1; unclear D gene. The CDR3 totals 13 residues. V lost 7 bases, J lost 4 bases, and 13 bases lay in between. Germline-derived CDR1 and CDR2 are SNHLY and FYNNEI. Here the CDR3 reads CASKLILGTEAFF. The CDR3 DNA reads TGTGCCAGCAAACTCATTCTCGGCACTGAAGCTTTCTTT. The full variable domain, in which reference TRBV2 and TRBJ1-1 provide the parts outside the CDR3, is EPEVTQTPSHQVTQMGQEVILRCVPISNHLYFYWYRQILGQKVEFLVSFYNNEISEKSEIFDDQFSVERPDGSNFTLKIRSTKLEDSAMYFCASKLILGTEAFFGQGTRLTVV.

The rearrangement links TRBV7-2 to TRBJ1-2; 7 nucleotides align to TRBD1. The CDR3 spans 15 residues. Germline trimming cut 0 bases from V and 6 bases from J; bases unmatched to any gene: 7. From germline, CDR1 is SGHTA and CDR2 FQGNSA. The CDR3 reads CASSLAVGGLDGYTF. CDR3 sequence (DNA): TGTGCCAGCAGCTTAGCGGTAGGGGGCCTCGATGGCTACACCTTC.